The subject of this entry is one T cell receptor beta chain. Antigen: not known. V shed 5 bases and J shed 3 bases, with 16 bases lying between them. The V gene's germline CDR1 is MNHNY and CDR2 SVGAGI (reference sequence). The CDR3 extends over 15 amino acids. Both 60 Vbeta primers and 13 Jbeta primers went into the PCR. Using immunoSEQ multiplex PCR, the repertoire was profiled, and TCRdb retains in-frame clones only, with some absent. The data show 150,000 to 200,000 clones, 83% seen once. These data originate in a study of cytomegalovirus exposure and HLA in healthy donors. Study outcomes and limitations: After further analysis at a later stage, 16,951 TCR beta sequences were associated with HLA alleles at 0.05 false discovery rate. Productive rates of about 90% or about 30% were seen for most TCR beta V segments in an earlier analysis. In vitro experiments confirmed that a few CMV-associated chains were specific for CMV antigens. Roughly even sequencing depth across donors was the assumption behind the presence/absence analyses.

Source material: PBMCs. The TCR sequence derives from a man in his forties in good health and CMV-seropositive. The V call is TRBV6-6, the J call TRBJ1-2; weak D call: TRBD1 (5 bases). CDR3 amino acids: CASSQGAGFDYGYTF. As DNA, the CDR3 is TGTGCCAGCAGTCAAGGGGCTGGTTTCGACTATGGCTACACCTTC.